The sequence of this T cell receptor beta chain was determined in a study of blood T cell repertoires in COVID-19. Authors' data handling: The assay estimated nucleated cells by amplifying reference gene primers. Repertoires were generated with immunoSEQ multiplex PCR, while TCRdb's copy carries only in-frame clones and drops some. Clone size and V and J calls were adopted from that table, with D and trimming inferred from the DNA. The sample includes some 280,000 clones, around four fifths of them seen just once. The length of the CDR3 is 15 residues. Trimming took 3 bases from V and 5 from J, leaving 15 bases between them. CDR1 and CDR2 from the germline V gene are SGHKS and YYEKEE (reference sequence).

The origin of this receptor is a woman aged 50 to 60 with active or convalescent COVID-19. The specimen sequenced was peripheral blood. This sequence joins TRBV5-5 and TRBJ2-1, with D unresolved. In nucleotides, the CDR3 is TGTGCCAGCAGCTCCCGGGTCATGGCTAACAATGAGCAGTTCTTC. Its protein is CASSSRVMANNEQFF.